The clone carrying this T cell receptor (beta chain) appeared a single time. These data originate in a study of blood T cell repertoires in COVID-19. In the study's own analysis: Counts of nucleated cells, estimated from reference gene primer amplification, were obtained. TCRdb's table, derived via immunoSEQ multiplex PCR, lists solely in-frame clones and lacks some. V, J and clone size are those of that table, while D and trimming were read from the DNA. This sample has about 400,000 clones, with roughly nine tenths found just once. Trimming removed 4 bases from V and 0 bases from J; junction bases left unmatched: 11. CDR3 length: 17 amino acids. Germline V gene data show CDR1 as SEHNR and CDR2 as FQNEAQ (reference sequence). Participant reports of clinical history set cohort assignment. Donors in Cohort 3 counted as recovered after two negative PCRs, clearance, or symptom resolution.

The V and J genes are TRBV7-9 and TRBJ1-2; 7 bases are shared with TRBD1. The specimen sequenced was PBMCs or T cells enriched from blood (not recorded which). The TCR sequence derives from a woman in her 30s who had recovered from COVID-19. The CDR3 nucleotides read TGTGCCAGCAGCTCGACACGATTGGGACAGACTAACTATGGCTACACCTTC. Protein product: CASSSTRLGQTNYGYTF.